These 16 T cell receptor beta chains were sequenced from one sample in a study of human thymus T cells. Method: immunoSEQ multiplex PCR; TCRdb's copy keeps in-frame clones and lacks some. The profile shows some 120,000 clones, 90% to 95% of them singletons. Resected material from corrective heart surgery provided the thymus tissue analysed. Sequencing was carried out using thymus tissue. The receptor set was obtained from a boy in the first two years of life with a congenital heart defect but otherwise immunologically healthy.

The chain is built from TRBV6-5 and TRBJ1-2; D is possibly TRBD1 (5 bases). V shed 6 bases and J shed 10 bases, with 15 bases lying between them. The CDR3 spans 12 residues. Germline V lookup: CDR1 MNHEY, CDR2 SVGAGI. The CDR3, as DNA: TGTGCCAGCAGCTCACAGGAGGAGTCCTACACCTTC. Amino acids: CASSSQEESYTF.

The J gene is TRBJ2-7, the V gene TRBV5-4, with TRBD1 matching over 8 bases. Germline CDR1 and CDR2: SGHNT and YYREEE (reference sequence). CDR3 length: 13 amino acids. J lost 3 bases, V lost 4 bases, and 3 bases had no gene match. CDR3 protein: CASSPGGDYEQYF. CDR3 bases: TGTGCCAGCAGCCCAGGGGGCGACTACGAGCAGTACTTC.

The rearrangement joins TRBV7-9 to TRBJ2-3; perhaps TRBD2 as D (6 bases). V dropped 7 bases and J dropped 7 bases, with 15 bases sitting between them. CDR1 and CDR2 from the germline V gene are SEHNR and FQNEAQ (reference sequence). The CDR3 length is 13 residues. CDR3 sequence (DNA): TGTGCCAGCACCCAACGGGGGAAAAATACGCAGTATTTT. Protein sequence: CASTQRGKNTQYF.

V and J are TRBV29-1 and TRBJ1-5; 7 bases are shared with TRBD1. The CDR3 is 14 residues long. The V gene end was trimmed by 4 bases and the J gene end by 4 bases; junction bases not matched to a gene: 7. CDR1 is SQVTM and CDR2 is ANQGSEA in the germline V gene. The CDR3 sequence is CSVADREGNQPQHF. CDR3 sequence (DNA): TGCAGCGTTGCCGACAGGGAAGGTAATCAGCCCCAGCATTTT.

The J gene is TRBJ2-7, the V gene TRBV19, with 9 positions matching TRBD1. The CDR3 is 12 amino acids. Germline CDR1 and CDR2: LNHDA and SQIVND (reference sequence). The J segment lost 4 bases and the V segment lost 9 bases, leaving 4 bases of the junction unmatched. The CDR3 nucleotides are TGTGCCAGCCGGGACAGGGAGTACGAGCAGTACTTC. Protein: CASRDREYEQYF.

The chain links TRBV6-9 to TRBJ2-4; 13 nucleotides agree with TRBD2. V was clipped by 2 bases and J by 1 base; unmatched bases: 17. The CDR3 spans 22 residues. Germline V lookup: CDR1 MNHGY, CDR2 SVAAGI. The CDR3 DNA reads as TGTGCCAGCAGTTATACGCGGGTCGGGACTAGCGGGACCACCTACGCCAAAAACATTCAGTACTTC. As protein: CASSYTRVGTSGTTYAKNIQYF.

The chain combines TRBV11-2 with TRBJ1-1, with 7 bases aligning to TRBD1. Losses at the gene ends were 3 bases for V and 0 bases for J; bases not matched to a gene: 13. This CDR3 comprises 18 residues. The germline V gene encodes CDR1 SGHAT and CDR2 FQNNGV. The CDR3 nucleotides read TGTGCCAGCAGCTTCGACGCTTACCCGACAGGGCTGAACACTGAAGCTTTCTTT. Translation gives CASSFDAYPTGLNTEAFF. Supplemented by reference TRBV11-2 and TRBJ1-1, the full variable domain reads EAGVAQSPRYKIIEKRQSVAFWCNPISGHATLYWYQQILGQGPKLLIQFQNNGVVDDSQLPKDRFSAERLKGVDSTLKIQPAKLEDSAVYLCASSFDAYPTGLNTEAFFGQGTRLTVV.

CDR3 nucleotides: TGTGCCAGCAGCTTCGGGGGGGCCGACCCCGTTTTCTTC. Amino acids: CASSFGGADPVFF. V is TRBV5-4 and J is TRBJ2-1, with 8 bases that match TRBD2. Germline V gene lookup returns CDR1 SGHNT and CDR2 YYREEE (reference sequence). J was trimmed by 16 bases and V by 2 bases; bases with no gene match: 11. This CDR3 is 13 amino acids long. The full variable domain, rest sourced from reference TRBV5-4 and TRBJ2-1, is ETGVTQSPTHLIKTRGQQVTLRCSSQSGHNTVSWYQQALGQGPQFIFQYYREEENGRGNFPPRFSGLQFPNYSSELNVNALELDDSALYLCASSFGGADPVFFGPGTRLTVL.

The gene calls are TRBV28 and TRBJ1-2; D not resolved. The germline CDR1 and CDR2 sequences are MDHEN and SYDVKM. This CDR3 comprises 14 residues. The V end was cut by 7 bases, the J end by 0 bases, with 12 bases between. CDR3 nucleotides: TGTGCCAGCAACGGACCCCCTACTAACTATGGCTACACCTTC. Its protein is CASNGPPTNYGYTF.

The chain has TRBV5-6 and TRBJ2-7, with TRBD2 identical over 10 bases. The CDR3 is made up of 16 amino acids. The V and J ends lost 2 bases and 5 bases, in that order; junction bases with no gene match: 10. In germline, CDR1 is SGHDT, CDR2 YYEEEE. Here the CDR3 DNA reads TGTGCCAGCAGCTTCAGCCTACTAGCGGGGACCCACGAGCAGTACTTC. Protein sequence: CASSFSLLAGTHEQYF.

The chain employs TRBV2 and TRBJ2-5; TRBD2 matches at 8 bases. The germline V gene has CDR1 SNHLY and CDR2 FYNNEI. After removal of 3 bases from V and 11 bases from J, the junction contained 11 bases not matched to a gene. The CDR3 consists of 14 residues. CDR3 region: CASSEGRGAELQYF. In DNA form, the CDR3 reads TGTGCCAGCAGTGAGGGGCGGGGGGCCGAGCTGCAGTACTTC.

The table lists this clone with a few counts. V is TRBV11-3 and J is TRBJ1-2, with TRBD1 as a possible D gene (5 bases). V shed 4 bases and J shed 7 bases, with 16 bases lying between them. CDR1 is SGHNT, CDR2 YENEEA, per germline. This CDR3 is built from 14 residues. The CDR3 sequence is CASSSRREGGGYTF. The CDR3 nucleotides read TGTGCCAGCAGCTCCCGCAGGGAGGGCGGTGGCTACACCTTC.

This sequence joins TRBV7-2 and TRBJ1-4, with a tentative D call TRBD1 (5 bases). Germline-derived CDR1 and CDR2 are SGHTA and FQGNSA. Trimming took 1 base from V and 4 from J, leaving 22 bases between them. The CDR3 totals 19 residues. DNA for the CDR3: TGTGCCAGCAGCTTAGGGGCAGGGCCCTTTCCCATTGGTAATGAAAAACTGTTTTTT. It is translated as CASSLGAGPFPIGNEKLFF.

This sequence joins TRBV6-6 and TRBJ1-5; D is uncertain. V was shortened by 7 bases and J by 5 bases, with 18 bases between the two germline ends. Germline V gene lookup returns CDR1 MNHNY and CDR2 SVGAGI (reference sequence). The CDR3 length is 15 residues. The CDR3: CASTKGRGADQPQHF. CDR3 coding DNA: TGTGCCAGCACCAAGGGTCGGGGAGCGGATCAGCCCCAGCATTTT.

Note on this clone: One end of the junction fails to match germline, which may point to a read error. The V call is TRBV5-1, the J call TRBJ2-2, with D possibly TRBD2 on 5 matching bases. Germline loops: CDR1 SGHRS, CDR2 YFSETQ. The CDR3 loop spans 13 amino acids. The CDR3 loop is CASMNSNTGEPFF. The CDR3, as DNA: TGCGCCAGCATGAATTCGAACACCGGGGAGCCGTTTTTT.

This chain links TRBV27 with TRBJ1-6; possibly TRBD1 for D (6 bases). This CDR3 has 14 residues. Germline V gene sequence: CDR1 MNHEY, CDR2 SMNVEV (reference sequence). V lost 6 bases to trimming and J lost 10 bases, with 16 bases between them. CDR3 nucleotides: TGTGCCAGCAGGGAACAGGGTGGGGAATCACCCCTCCACTTT. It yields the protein CASREQGGESPLHF.